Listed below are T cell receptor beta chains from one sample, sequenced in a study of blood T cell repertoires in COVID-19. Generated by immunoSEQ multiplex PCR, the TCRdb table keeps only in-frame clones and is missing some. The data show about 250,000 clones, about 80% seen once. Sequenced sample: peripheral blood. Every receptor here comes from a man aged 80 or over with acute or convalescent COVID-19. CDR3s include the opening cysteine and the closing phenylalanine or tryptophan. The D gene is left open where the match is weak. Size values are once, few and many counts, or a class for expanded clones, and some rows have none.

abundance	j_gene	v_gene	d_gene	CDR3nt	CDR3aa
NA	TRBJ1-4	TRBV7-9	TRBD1	TGTGCCAGCAGACCGGGACAGGGAAGTGAAAAACTGTTTTTT	CASRPGQGSEKLFF
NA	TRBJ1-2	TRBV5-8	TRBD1	TGTGCCAGCAGCTTAGGACAGGGGCGACGCTACACCTTC	CASSLGQGRRYTF
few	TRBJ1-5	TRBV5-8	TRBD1	TGTGCCAGCAGCACGGGACAGGGGCGAGATCAGCCCCAGCATTTT	CASSTGQGRDQPQHF
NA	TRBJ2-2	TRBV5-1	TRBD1	TGCGCCAGCAGACAAAAGGCGGACAGGGCGAACACCGGGGAGCTGTTTTTT	CASRQKADRANTGELFF
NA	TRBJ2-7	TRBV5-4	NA	TGTGCCAGCAGCTTGGAGTCCGCCTACTACGAGCAGTACTTC	CASSLESAYYEQYF
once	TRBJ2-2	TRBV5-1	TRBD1	TGCGCCAGCAGCTTGCTGGGACAGGGGAACACCGGGGAGCTGTTTTTT	CASSLLGQGNTGELFF
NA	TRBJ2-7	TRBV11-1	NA	TGTGCCAGCAGCTTGTTCAGGGGGGCCTACGAGCAGTACTTC	CASSLFRGAYEQYF
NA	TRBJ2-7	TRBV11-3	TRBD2	TGTGCCAGCAGCTTGACTAGCGGAATCTCCTACGAGCAGTACTTC	CASSLTSGISYEQYF
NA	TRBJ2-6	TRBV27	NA	TGTGCCACGGGGATAGGGGCCAACGTCCTGACTTTC	CATGIGANVLTF
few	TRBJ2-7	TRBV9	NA	TGTGCCAGCAGCGCAACCGGTTATCTGAACGAGCAGTACTTC	CASSATGYLNEQYF
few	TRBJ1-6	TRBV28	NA	TGTGCCAGCATCAGGGTTAATAATTCACCCCTCCACTTT	CASIRVNNSPLHF
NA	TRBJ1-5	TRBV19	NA	TGTGCCAGTAGTATAGTGGCAGGGGGCAATCAGCCCCAGCATTTT	CASSIVAGGNQPQHF
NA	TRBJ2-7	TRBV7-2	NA	TGTGCCAGCAGCTACCCGGGACTCTCTGGGGGGGAGCAGTACTTC	CASSYPGLSGGEQYF
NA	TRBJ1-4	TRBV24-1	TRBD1	TGTGCCACCAGTGATTTAATGACAGGGATGGAAACTAATGAAAAACTGTTTTTT	CATSDLMTGMETNEKLFF
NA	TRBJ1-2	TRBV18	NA	TGTGCCAGCTCACCCAGGGTGATCGAAAACTATGGCTACACCTTC	CASSPRVIENYGYTF